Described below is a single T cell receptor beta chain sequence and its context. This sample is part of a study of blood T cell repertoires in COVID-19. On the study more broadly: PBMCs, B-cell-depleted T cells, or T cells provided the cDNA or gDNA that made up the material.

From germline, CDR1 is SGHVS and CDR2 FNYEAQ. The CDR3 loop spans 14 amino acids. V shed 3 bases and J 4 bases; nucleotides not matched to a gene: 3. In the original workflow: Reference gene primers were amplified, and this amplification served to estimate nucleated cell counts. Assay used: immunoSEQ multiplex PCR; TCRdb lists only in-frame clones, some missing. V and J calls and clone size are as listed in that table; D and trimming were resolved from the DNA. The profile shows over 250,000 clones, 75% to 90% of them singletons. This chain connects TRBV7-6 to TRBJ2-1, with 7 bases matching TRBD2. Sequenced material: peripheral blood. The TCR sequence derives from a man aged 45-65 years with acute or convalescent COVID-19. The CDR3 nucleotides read TGTGCCAGCAGCTTGGGGGGGGGATACAATGAGCAGTTCTTC. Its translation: CASSLGGGYNEQFF.